Each of the 24 T cell receptor beta chains below was sequenced from the same sample in a study of cytomegalovirus exposure and HLA in healthy donors. In the PCR, 60 Vbeta and 13 Jbeta primers were used. This table comes from immunoSEQ multiplex PCR, and its TCRdb copy is limited to in-frame clones, with some not included. The repertoire includes roughly 200,000 clones, roughly 78% of them detected once, and 1.5% sits in the top ten. The sample consisted of PBMCs. Receptors were obtained from a girl aged 5-17 years in good health and CMV-seropositive.

This chain connects TRBV10-3 to TRBJ2-5, with TRBD2 matching over 13 bases. This CDR3 has 15 residues. Germline V gene lookup returns CDR1 ENHRY and CDR2 SYGVKD. Trimming cost V 6 bases and J 4 bases; bases outside gene matches: 5. The CDR3 DNA reads TGTGCCATCAGGAAGACTAGCGGGGGGCCAGAGACCCAGTACTTC. It encodes CAIRKTSGGPETQYF.

For the CDR3, the DNA is TGTGCCACCTCACTGGGGGGGAGCTCCTACAATGAGCAGTTCTTC. Its protein product is CATSLGGSSYNEQFF. V and J are TRBV7-8 and TRBJ2-1; 7 bases agree with TRBD2. V was clipped by 10 bases and J by 0 bases; unmatched bases: 9. This CDR3 has 15 residues. Germline V gene data show CDR1 as SGHVS and CDR2 as FQNEAQ.

This chain links TRBV5-6 with TRBJ1-1; no clear D. From germline, CDR1 is SGHDT and CDR2 YYEEEE. The CDR3 contains 12 residues. Trimming left V 1 base short and J 3 bases short, with 4 bases between. CDR3 region: CASSLLYTEAFF. CDR3 coding DNA: TGTGCCAGCAGCTTGTTATACACTGAAGCTTTCTTT.

The CDR3: CASSQGQGILPSSYNEQFF. In DNA, the CDR3 is TGTGCCAGCAGCCAGGGACAGGGGATCCTTCCGAGCTCCTACAATGAGCAGTTCTTC. The V and J genes are TRBV5-6 and TRBJ2-1, with TRBD1 matching 10 bases. The CDR3 runs 19 residues. The ends lost 4 bases at V and 0 bases at J; junction bases unmatched: 13. Per the germline V gene, CDR1 is SGHDT and CDR2 is YYEEEE. Full variable domain (missing parts from reference TRBV5-6 and TRBJ2-1): DAGVTQSPTHLIKTRGQQVTLRCSPKSGHDTVSWYQQALGQGPQFIFQYYEEEERQRGNFPDRFSGHQFPNYSSELNVNALLLGDSALYLCASSQGQGILPSSYNEQFFGPGTRLTVL.

This clone has just one count. V usage is TRBV6-5 and J usage is TRBJ1-3, with a possible D match to TRBD1 (5 bases). There are 16 residues in the CDR3. In germline, CDR1 is MNHEY, CDR2 SVGAGI. V lost 8 bases to trimming and J lost 0 bases, with 17 bases between them. CDR3 protein: CASGSDGGFSGNTIYF. Written as DNA, the CDR3 is TGTGCCAGCGGTTCCGATGGGGGGTTCTCTGGAAACACCATATATTTT.

This rearrangement joins TRBV18 to TRBJ1-2; D gene ambiguous. Between the trimmed V and J ends, which lost 3 bases and 2 bases, there was a span of 10 bases. The CDR3 extends over 14 amino acids. Germline lookup yields CDR1 KGHSH and CDR2 LQKENI. CDR3 loop: CASSPKQANYGYTF. The DNA of the CDR3 is TGTGCCAGCTCACCCAAGCAGGCGAACTATGGCTACACCTTC.

The V gene is TRBV11-3, the J gene TRBJ2-5; D is undetermined. Germline CDR1 is SGHNT and CDR2 is YENEEA. The CDR3 contains 14 residues. Trimming removed 0 bases from V and 8 bases from J, with 13 bases in between. CDR3 in amino acids: CASSLEAGLGTQYF. Written as DNA, the CDR3 is TGTGCCAGCAGCTTAGAGGCCGGGTTAGGTACCCAGTACTTC.

This clone occurred once. The chain has TRBV30 and TRBJ2-7; 8 bases are a match to TRBD1. Trimming took 0 bases from V and 6 from J; bases not matched to a gene: 4. CDR3 length: 13 amino acids. Germline V gene lookup returns CDR1 GTSNPN and CDR2 SVGIG (reference sequence). Here the CDR3 DNA reads TGTGCCTGGAGTGTACAGGGGGTTGGCGAGCAGTACTTC. Translating gives CAWSVQGVGEQYF.

The V call is TRBV6-6, the J call TRBJ1-2; tentatively, D is TRBD1 (5 bases). Germline values: CDR1 MNHNY, CDR2 SVGAGI (reference sequence). This CDR3 contains 14 residues. V gave up 2 bases and J gave up 8 bases, with 15 bases separating them. CDR3 nucleotide sequence: TGTGCCAGCAGTTACACCGGGGGATCGGGCGGCTACACCTTC. The encoded protein is CASSYTGGSGGYTF.

The V call is TRBV14, the J call TRBJ2-7; no clear D gene. The CDR3 contains 11 residues. Germline V CDR1 and CDR2: SGHDN, FVKESK. Trimming removed 0 bases from V and 6 bases from J, with 3 bases in between. CDR3 nucleotides: TGTGCCAGCAGCCAAGACGGCGAGCAGTACTTC. As protein: CASSQDGEQYF.

In its sample, this clone was seen once. The V and J genes are TRBV21-1 and TRBJ1-5. TRBV21-1 is deemed a pseudogene. This CDR3 is built from 14 residues. The chain's CDR3 is CASSPPPAEPPQHF. The DNA for the CDR3 is TGTGCCAGCAGCCCTCCGCCAGCGGAACCGCCCCAGCATTTT.

The CDR3 nucleotides are TGTGCCAGCAGCTTAGGCGAAAAAGAGACCCAGTACTTC. It translates to CASSLGEKETQYF. The V and J genes are TRBV7-2 and TRBJ2-5, with unresolved D. This CDR3 contains 13 residues. Trimming stripped 1 base from V and 3 bases from J, with 6 bases between. Germline V lookup: CDR1 SGHTA, CDR2 FQGNSA.

The rearrangement links TRBV5-6 to TRBJ2-5; 11 nucleotides line up with TRBD2. This CDR3 spans 15 amino acids. The germline V gene has CDR1 SGHDT and CDR2 YYEEEE. Unmatched junction bases numbered 7, after V lost 2 bases and J lost 7 bases. The CDR3 DNA follows: TGTGCCAGCAGCTTTGGGACTAGCGGACCATGGACCCAGTACTTC. Translated: CASSFGTSGPWTQYF.

This CDR3 reads CAWSVGGRGNQPQHF. The CDR3 DNA reads as TGTGCCTGGAGTGTAGGGGGGAGGGGCAATCAGCCCCAGCATTTT. The chain is built from TRBV30 and TRBJ1-5; a weak D match, TRBD1 (6 bases). Germline-derived CDR1 and CDR2 are GTSNPN and SVGIG (reference sequence). This CDR3 spans 15 amino acids. Trimming shortened V by 0 bases and J by 2 bases, and 11 bases separated the two germline ends.

This chain uses TRBV4-1 with TRBJ2-5, with D possibly being TRBD2 (5 bases). The CDR3 runs 18 residues. The ends were cut back, 1 base at V and 1 base at J, with 19 bases in the middle. Per germline, CDR1 MGHRA and CDR2 YSYEKL. DNA of the CDR3: TGCGCCAGCAGCCAAGGGGCCCGGGGTCAGGCGGTCCAAGAGACCCAGTACTTC. Its translation: CASSQGARGQAVQETQYF.

The chain is built from TRBV9 and TRBJ2-1; no clear D. V was shortened by 5 bases and J by 7 bases, with 10 bases between the two germline ends. Looked up from germline, CDR1 is SGDLS and CDR2 is YYNGEE. This CDR3 has 12 residues. The CDR3 spells CASRGALNEQFF. Here the CDR3 DNA reads TGTGCCAGCAGAGGAGCGCTTAATGAGCAGTTCTTC. Using reference TRBV9 and TRBJ2-1 for the parts outside the CDR3, the full variable domain is DSGVTQTPKHLITATGQRVTLRCSPRSGDLSVYWYQQSLDQGLQFLIQYYNGEERAKGNILERFSAQQFPDLHSELNLSSLELGDSALYFCASRGALNEQFFGPGTRLTVL.

The table lists this clone with a few counts. The chain recombines TRBV29-1 with TRBJ2-3; D possibly corresponds to TRBD1 (6 bases). The CDR3 is 11 amino acids. Trimming cost V 7 bases and J 1 base, with 6 bases left between them. The V gene's germline CDR1 is SQVTM and CDR2 ANQGSEA. In DNA, the CDR3 is TGCAGCGGGGGGCGCACAGATACGCAGTATTTT. This codes for CSGGRTDTQYF.

The V call is TRBV4-2, the J call TRBJ2-3, with 13 bases matching TRBD2. Germline trimming cut 5 bases from V and 2 bases from J; bases unmatched to any gene: 7. The V gene's germline CDR1 is LGHNA and CDR2 YNFKEQ. The CDR3 has 17 amino acids. The CDR3 loop is CASSRGLAGAITDTQYF. Written as DNA, the CDR3 is TGTGCCAGCAGCAGAGGACTAGCGGGGGCTATCACAGATACGCAGTATTTT.

The chain recombines TRBV11-3 with TRBJ2-7; D is unclear. The CDR3 sequence is 12 residues long. The germline CDR1 and CDR2 sequences are SGHNT and YENEEA. V was trimmed by 6 bases and J by 1 base, leaving 7 bases between them. CDR3 in DNA: TGTGCCAGCAGTGACACGTCCTACGAGCAGTACTTC. The encoded protein is CASSDTSYEQYF.

The genes are TRBV4-3 and TRBJ2-2, with 10 positions matching TRBD2. In germline, CDR1 is LGHNA, CDR2 YSLEER. The J segment lost 0 bases and the V segment lost 1 base, leaving 2 bases of the junction unmatched. This CDR3 is 17 amino acids long. DNA for the CDR3: TGCGCCAGCAGCCAAGGGCTAGCGGGGGCGAACACCGGGGAGCTGTTTTTT. Translation gives CASSQGLAGANTGELFF.

The V gene is TRBV4-3, the J gene TRBJ2-3, with TRBD2 identical over 7 bases. The V gene's germline CDR1 is LGHNA and CDR2 YSLEER. Trimming at V came to 4 bases and at J to 2 bases, leaving 6 bases not matched to a gene. The CDR3 runs to 15 residues. This chain's CDR3 is CASSRGTTDTDTQYF. The CDR3 DNA reads TGCGCCAGCAGCCGCGGGACTACGGACACAGATACGCAGTATTTT.

V gene TRBV4-3 combines with J gene TRBJ2-7, with D unclear. The CDR3 sequence is 16 residues long. Germline V CDR1 and CDR2: LGHNA, YSLEER. The V end was cut by 0 bases, the J end by 0 bases, with 12 bases between. The CDR3 protein is CASSQDLPGGSYEQYF. CDR3 DNA: TGCGCCAGCAGCCAAGATCTTCCGGGTGGCTCCTACGAGCAGTACTTC.

This clone appeared a single time. The chain joins TRBV5-1 to TRBJ2-2; D is uncertain. CDR1 and CDR2 from the germline V gene are SGHRS and YFSETQ. Deletions cut 0 bases from V and 4 bases from J, with 10 bases between. This CDR3 comprises 15 residues. The chain's CDR3 is CASSLGTPGTGELFF. In DNA form, the CDR3 reads TGCGCCAGCAGCTTGGGCACCCCGGGCACCGGGGAGCTGTTTTTT.

The chain recombines TRBV12-5 with TRBJ2-7, with 7 positions matching TRBD2. Per the germline V gene, CDR1 is LGHNT and CDR2 is FRNRAP. CDR3 length: 14 amino acids. V shed 7 bases, J shed 3 bases, and the junction held 9 bases outside the gene matches. DNA of the CDR3: TGTGCTAGTGCCCCTCCGGGAGGAGTCTACGAGCAGTACTTC. Residues: CASAPPGGVYEQYF.